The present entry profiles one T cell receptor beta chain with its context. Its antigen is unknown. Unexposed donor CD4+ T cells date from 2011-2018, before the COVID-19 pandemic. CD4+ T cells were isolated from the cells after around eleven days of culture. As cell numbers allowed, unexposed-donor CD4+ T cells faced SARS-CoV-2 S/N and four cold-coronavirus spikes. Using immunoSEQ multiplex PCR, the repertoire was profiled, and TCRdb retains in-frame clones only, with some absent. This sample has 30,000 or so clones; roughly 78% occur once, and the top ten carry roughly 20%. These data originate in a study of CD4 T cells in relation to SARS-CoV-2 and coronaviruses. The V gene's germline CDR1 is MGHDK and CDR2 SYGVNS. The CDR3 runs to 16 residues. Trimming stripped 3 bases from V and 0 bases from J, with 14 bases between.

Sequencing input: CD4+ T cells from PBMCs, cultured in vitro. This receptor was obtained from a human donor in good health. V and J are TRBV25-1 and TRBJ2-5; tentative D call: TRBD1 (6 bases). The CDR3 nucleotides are TGTGCCAGCAGTGATAGGTCAGGGGCGTACCAAGAGACCCAGTACTTC. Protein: CASSDRSGAYQETQYF.